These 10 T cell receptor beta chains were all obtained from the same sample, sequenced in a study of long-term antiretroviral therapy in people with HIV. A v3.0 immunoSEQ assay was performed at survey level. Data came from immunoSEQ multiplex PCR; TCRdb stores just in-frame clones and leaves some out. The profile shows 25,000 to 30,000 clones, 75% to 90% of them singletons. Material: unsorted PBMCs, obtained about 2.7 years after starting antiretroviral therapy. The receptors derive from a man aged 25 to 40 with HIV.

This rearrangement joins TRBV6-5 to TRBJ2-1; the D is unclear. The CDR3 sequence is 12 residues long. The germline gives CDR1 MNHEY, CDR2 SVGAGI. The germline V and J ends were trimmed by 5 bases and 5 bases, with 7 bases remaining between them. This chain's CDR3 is CASSPRDNEQFF. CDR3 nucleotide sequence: TGTGCCAGCAGTCCCCGAGACAATGAGCAGTTCTTC.

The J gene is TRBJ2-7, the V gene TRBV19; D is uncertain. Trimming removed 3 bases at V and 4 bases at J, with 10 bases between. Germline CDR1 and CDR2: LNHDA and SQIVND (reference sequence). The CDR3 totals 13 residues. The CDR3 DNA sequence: TGTGCCAGTAGTATGAGGATATATTACGAGCAGTACTTC. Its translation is CASSMRIYYEQYF.

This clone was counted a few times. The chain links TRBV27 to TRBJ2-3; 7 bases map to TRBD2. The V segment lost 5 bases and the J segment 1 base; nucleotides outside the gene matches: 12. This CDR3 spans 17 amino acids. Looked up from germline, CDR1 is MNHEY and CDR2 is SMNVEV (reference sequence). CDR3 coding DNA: TGTGCCAGCAGTCCCACTCCAGGGCTAGCGGGCACAGATACGCAGTATTTT. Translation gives CASSPTPGLAGTDTQYF.

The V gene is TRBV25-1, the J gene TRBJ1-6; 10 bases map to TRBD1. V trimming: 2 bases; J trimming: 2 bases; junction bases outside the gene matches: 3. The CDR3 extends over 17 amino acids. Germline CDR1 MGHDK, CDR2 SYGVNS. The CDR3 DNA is TGTGCCAGCAGTGAAATAGGACAGGGGGCCTATAATTCACCCCTCCACTTT. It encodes CASSEIGQGAYNSPLHF.

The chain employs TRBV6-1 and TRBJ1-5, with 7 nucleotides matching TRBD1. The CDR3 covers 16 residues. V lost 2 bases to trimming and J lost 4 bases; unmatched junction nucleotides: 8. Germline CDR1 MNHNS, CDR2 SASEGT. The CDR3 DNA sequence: TGTGCCAGCAGTGAATGGTTGGGGACAGAAAATCAGCCCCAGCATTTT. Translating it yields CASSEWLGTENQPQHF.

The CDR3 bases are TGTGCCGCTAACGGACGGGGCAATGAGCAGTTCTTC. It codes for CAANGRGNEQFF. This rearrangement joins TRBV25-1 to TRBJ2-1, with D possibly being TRBD2 (5 bases). The germline V gene has CDR1 MGHDK and CDR2 SYGVNS. This CDR3 has 12 amino acids. Trimming removed 11 bases from V and 6 bases from J, with 14 bases in between.

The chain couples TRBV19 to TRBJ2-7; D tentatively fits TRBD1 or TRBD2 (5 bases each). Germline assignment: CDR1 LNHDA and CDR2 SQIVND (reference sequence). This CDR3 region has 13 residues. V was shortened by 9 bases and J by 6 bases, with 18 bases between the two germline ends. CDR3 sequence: CASGHTSGGEQYF. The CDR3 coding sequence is TGTGCCAGCGGACATACTTCTGGGGGCGAGCAGTACTTC.

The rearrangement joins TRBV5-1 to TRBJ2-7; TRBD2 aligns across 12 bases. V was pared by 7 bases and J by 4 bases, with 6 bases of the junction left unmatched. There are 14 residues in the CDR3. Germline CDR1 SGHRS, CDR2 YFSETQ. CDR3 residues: CASSAGTSGYEQYF. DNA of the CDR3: TGCGCCAGCTCCGCCGGGACTAGCGGGTACGAGCAGTACTTC.

The CDR3 here is CASSPRTSSDTQYF. The CDR3 DNA reads TGTGCCAGCAGTCCAAGGACCAGCTCAGATACGCAGTATTTT. The rearrangement uses TRBV2 and TRBJ2-3; D remains unclear. The germline V gene encodes CDR1 SNHLY and CDR2 FYNNEI. CDR3 length equals 14 residues. Trimming removed 5 bases from V and 4 bases from J, with 13 bases in between.

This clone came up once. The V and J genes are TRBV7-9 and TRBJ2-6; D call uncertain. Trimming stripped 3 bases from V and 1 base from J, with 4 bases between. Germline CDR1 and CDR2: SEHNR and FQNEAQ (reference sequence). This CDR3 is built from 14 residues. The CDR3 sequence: CASSFSSGANVLTF. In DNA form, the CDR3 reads TGTGCCAGCAGCTTTTCTTCTGGGGCCAACGTCCTGACTTTC.